This TCR beta chain was sequenced for a study of shared clonotypes between healthy human individuals. General study findings and limits: With four donors compared, roughly 5% of naive CD4 clonotypes were shared.

This clone was picked up a small number of times. Its antigen is currently unknown. V lost 5 bases to trimming and J lost 0 bases; unmatched junction nucleotides: 6. Germline V gene sequence: CDR1 LNHDA, CDR2 SQIVND (reference sequence). The CDR3 has 16 amino acids. TCRdb's copy holds only in-frame clones and misses some; the assay was immunoSEQ multiplex PCR. The table has fewer than 3 million clones, 85% to 95% seen once. The specimen was naive CD4+ T cells from PBMCs. Subset here: CD45RA+ positively selected. The origin of this receptor is a man younger than 30 in good health. Some clones in this sample may be carry-over from other donors' samples. V and J are TRBV19 and TRBJ2-1; 8 nucleotides line up with TRBD2. This CDR3 reads CASSESGGISYNEQFF. The CDR3 coding sequence is TGTGCCAGTAGTGAATCGGGAGGGATCTCCTACAATGAGCAGTTCTTC.